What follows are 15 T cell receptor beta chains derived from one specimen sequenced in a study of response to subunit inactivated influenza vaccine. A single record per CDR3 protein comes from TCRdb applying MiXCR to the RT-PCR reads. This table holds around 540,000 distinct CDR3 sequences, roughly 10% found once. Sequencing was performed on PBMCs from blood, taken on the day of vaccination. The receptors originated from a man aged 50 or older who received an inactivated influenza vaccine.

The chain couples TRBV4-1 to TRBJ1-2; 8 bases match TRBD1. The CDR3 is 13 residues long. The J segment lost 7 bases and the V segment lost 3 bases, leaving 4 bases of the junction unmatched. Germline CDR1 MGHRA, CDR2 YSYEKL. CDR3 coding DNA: TGCGCCAGCAGCCACCCAGGGGGCCCTGGCTACACCTTC. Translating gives CASSHPGGPGYTF.

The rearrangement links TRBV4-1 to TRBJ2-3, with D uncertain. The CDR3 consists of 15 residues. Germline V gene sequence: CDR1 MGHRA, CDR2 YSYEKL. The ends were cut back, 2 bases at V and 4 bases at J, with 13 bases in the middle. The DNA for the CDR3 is TGCGCCAGCAGCCAATACTACTTATCCCCAGATACGCAGTATTTT. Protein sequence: CASSQYYLSPDTQYF.

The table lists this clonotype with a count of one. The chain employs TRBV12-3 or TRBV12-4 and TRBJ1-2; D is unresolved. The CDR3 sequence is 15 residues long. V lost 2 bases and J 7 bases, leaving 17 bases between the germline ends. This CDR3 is CASSLTSGVLSGYTF. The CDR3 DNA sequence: TGTGCCAGCAGTTTAACGTCAGGAGTCCTCTCTGGCTACACCTTC.

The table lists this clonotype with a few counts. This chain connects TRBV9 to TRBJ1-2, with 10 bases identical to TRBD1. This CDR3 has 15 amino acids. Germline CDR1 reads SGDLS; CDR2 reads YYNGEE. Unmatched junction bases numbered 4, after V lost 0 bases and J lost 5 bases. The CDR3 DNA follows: TGTGCCAGCAGCGTAGGGGACAGGGGACGGTATGGCTACACCTTC. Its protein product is CASSVGDRGRYGYTF.

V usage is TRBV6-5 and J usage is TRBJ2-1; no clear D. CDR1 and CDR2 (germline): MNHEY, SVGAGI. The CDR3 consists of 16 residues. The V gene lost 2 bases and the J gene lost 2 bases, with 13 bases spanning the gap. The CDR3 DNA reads TGTGCCAGCAGTTACGAGGTCTTCTCGGCCTACAATGAGCAGTTCTTC. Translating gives CASSYEVFSAYNEQFF.

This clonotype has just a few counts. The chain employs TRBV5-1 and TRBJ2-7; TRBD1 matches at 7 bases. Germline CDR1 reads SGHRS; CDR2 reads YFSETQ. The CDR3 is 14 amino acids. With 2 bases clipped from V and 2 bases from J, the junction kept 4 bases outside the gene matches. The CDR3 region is CASSLGDRPYEQYF. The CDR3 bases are TGCGCCAGCAGCTTAGGGGACAGACCCTACGAGCAGTACTTC. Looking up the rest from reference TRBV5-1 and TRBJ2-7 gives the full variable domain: KAGVTQTPRYLIKTRGQQVTLSCSPISGHRSVSWYQQTPGQGLQFLFEYFSETQRNKGNFPGRFSGRQFSNSRSEMNVSTLELGDSALYLCASSLGDRPYEQYFGPGTRLTVT.

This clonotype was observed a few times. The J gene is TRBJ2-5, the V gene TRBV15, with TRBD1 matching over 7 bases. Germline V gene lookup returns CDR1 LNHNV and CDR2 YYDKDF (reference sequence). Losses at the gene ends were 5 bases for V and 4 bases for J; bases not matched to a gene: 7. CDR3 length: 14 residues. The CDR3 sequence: CATSGQGGGETQYF. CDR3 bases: TGTGCCACCAGCGGGCAAGGGGGCGGAGAGACCCAGTACTTC.

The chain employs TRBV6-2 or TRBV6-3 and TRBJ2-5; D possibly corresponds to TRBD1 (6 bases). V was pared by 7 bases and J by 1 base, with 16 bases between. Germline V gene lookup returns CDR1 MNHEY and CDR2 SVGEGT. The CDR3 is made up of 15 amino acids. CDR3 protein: CASKTGRAFQETQYF. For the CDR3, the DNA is TGTGCCAGCAAGACAGGACGGGCGTTCCAAGAGACCCAGTACTTC.

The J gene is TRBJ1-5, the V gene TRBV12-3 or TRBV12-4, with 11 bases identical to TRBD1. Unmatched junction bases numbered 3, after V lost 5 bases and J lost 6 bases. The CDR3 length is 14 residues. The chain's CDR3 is CASSQDRGLQPQHF. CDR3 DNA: TGTGCCAGCAGTCAGGACAGGGGGCTTCAGCCCCAGCATTTT.

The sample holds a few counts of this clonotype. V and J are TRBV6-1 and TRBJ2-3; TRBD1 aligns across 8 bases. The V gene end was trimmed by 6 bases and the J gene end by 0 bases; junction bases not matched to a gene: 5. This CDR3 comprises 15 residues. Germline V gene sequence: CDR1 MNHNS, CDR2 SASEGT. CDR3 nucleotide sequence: TGTGCCAGCAGGAAACAGGGGGTAAGCACAGATACGCAGTATTTT. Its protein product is CASRKQGVSTDTQYF.

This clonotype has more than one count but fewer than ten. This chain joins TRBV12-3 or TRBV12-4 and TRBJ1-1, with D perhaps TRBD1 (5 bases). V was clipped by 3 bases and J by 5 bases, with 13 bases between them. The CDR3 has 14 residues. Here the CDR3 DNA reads TGTGCCAGCAGTTTTGCAGGGCTAGTAACTGAAGCTTTCTTT. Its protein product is CASSFAGLVTEAFF.

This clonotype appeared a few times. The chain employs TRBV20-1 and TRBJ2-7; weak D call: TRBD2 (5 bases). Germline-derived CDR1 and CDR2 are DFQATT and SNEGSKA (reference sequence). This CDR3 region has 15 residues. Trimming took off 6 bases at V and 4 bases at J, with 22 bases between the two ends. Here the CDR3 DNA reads TGCAGTGCCAGCAACCGGGAAACCGGGCATTACGAGCAGTACTTC. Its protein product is CSASNRETGHYEQYF.

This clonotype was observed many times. CDR3 amino acids: CASSRYLGAGGTNIQYF. The CDR3 DNA sequence: TGTGCCAGCAGCCGATACTTGGGAGCAGGCGGTACGAATATTCAGTACTTC. V gene TRBV7-9 combines with J gene TRBJ2-4, with a possible D match to TRBD2 (5 bases). Germline V lookup: CDR1 SEHNR, CDR2 FQNEAQ (reference sequence). This CDR3 contains 17 residues. Trimming took 5 bases from V and 10 from J, leaving 27 bases between them.

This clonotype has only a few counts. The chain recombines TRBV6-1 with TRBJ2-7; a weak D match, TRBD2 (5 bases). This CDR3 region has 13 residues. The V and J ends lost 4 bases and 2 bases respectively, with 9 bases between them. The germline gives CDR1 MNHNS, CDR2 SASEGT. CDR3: CASSALEAYEQYF. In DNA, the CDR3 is TGTGCCAGCAGTGCACTAGAAGCCTACGAGCAGTACTTC.

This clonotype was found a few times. CDR3 sequence reads: CATSAPVGATRTDTQYF. CDR3 DNA sequence: TGTGCCACCAGTGCGCCCGTGGGGGCGACCCGCACAGATACGCAGTATTTT. The V and J genes are TRBV24-1 and TRBJ2-3, with a weak D call TRBD1 (6 bases). Per the germline V gene, CDR1 is KGHDR and CDR2 is SFDVKD. The CDR3 sequence is 17 residues long. Trimming took off 5 bases at V and 1 base at J, with 18 bases between the two ends.